This TCR beta chain derives from a study of T cells in Graves' hyperthyroidism and ophthalmopathy. The CDR3 sequence is 14 residues long. V gave up 6 bases and J gave up 6 bases; unmatched junction bases: 5. Amplification of TCR beta CDR3 regions used RNA as the template. During a first-round RT-PCR of the TCR CDR3, the HTBI primer set was used. TCRdb re-derived calls from the multiplex PCR reads in MiXCR, one entry per CDR3 protein. The data show approximately 690,000 distinct CDR3 sequences, approximately 14% seen once. Input material: blood. The genes are TRBV12-3 or TRBV12-4 and TRBJ2-5; 12 positions agree with TRBD2. This receptor was identified in a woman between 50 and 59 years old with Graves' ophthalmopathy. CDR3 DNA sequence: TGTGCCAGCAGCGCGACTAGCGGGAGAAAGACCCAGTACTTC. Translated: CASSATSGRKTQYF.